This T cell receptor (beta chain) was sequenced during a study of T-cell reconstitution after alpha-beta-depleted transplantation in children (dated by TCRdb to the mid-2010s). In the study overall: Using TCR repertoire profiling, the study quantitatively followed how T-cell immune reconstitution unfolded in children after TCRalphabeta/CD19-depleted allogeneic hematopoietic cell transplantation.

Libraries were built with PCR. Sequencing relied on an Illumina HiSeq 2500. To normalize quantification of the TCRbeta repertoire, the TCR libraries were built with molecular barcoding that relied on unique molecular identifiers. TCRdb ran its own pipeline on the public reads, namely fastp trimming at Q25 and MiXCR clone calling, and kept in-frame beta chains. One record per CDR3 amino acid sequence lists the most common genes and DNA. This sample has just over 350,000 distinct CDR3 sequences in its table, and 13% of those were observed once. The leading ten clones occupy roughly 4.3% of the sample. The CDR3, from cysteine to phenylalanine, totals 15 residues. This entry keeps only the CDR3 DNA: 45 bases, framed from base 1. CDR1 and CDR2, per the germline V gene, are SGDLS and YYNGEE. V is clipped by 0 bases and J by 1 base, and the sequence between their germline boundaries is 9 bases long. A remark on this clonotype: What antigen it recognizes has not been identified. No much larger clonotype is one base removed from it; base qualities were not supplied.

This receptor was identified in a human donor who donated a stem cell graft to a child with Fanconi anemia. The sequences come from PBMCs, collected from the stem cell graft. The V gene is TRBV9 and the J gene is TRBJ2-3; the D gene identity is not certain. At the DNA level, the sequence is TGTGCCAGCAGCGTAGGTGGGGTTCGCACAGATACGCAGTATTTT. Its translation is CASSVGGVRTDTQYF.